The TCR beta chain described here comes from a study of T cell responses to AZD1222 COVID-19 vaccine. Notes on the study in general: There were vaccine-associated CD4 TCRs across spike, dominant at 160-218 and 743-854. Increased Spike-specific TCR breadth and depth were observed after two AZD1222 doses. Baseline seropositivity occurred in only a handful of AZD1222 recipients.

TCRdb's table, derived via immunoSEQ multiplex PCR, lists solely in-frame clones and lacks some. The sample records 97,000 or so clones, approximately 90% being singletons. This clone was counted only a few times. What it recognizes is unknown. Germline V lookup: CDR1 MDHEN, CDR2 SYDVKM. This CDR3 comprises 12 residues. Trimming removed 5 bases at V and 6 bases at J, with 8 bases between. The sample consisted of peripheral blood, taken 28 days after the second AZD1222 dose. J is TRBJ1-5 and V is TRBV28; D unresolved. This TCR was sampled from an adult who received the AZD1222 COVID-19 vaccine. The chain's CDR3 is CASSREVQPQHF. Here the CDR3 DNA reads TGTGCCAGCAGTCGAGAAGTTCAGCCCCAGCATTTT.